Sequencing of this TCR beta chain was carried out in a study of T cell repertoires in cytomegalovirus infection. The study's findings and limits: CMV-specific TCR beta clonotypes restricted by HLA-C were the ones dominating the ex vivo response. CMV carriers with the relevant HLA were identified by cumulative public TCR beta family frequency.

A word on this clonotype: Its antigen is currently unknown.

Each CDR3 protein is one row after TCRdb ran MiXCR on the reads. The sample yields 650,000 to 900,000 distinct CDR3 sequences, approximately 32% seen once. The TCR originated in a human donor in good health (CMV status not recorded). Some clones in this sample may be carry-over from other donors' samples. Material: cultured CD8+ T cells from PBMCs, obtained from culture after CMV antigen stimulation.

The CDR3 reads CASSSTSQGRRSYEQYF. The CDR3 nucleotides read TGTGCCAGCAGTTCGACCTCACAGGGACGGAGATCCTACGAGCAGTACTTC. The chain couples TRBV27 to TRBJ2-7; D is perhaps TRBD1 (6 bases). This CDR3 has 17 amino acids. V lost 4 bases and J lost 1, with 20 bases in between. In germline, CDR1 is MNHEY, CDR2 SMNVEV (reference sequence).